This T cell receptor (beta chain) came from a study of T cells in Graves' hyperthyroidism and ophthalmopathy. General study findings and limits: The model anticipated ophthalmopathy a median around 6 months pre-onset. Most clonotypes expanded in the thyroid (above 0.001) were also present in blood.

Lactation, pregnancy, other autoimmune disease or uncontrolled infection excluded patients. Regions amplified from RNA transcripts were the TCR beta CDR3 regions. First-round RT-PCR targeting the TCR CDR3 was performed with the HTBI primer set. Via MiXCR, TCRdb re-called the multiplex PCR reads, giving one row per CDR3 protein. This table holds a few hundred thousand distinct CDR3 sequences, roughly 46% found once. A remark on this clonotype: The antigen is unknown.

The sample consisted of peripheral blood or thyroid tissue (not recorded which). This clonotype was sampled from an adult woman with Graves' disease, either hyperthyroidism or ophthalmopathy (not recorded which).

The CDR3 sequence is CASSHPGQGDQPQHF. The CDR3, as DNA: TGCGCCAGCAGCCACCCGGGACAGGGGGATCAGCCCCAGCATTTT. The rearrangement links TRBV4-1 to TRBJ1-5, with 11 bases that match TRBD1. The CDR3 length is 15 residues. V gave up 3 bases and J gave up 5 bases; unmatched junction bases: 3. The germline gives CDR1 MGHRA, CDR2 YSYEKL.